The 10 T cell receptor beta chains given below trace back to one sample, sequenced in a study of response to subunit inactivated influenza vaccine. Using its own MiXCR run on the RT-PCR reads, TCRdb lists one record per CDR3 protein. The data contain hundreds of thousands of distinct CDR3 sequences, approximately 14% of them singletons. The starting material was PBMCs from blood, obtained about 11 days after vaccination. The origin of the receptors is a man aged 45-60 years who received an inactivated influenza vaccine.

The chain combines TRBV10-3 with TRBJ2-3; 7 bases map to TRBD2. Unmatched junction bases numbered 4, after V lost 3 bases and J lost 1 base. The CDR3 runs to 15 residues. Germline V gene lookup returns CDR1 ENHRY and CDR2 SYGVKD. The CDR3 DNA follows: TGTGCCATCAGTGAAACTAGCGTTGGCACAGATACGCAGTATTTT. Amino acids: CAISETSVGTDTQYF.

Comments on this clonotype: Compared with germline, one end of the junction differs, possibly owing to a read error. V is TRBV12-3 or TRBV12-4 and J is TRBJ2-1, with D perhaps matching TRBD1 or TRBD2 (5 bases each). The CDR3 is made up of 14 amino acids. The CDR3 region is CTSSQGPWYNEQFF. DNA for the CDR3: TGTACCAGCAGCCAGGGACCGTGGTACAATGAGCAGTTCTTC.

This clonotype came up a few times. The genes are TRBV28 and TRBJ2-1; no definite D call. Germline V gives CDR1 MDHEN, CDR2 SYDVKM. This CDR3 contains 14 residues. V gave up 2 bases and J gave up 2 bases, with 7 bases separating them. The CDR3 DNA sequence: TGTGCCAGCAGTTTAGTTGAAACCTACAATGAGCAGTTCTTC. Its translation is CASSLVETYNEQFF.

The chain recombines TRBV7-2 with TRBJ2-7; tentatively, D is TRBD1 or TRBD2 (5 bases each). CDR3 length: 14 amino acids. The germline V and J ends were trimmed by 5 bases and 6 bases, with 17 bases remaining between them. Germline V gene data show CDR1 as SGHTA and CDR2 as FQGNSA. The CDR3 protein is CASSPGTVFGEQYF. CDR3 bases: TGTGCCAGCAGCCCAGGGACGGTTTTCGGCGAGCAGTACTTC. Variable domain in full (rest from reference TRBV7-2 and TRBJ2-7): GAGVSQSPSNKVTEKGKDVELRCDPISGHTALYWYRQSLGQGLEFLIYFQGNSAPDKSGLPSDRFSAERTGGSVSTLTIQRTQQEDSAVYLCASSPGTVFGEQYFGPGTRLTVT.

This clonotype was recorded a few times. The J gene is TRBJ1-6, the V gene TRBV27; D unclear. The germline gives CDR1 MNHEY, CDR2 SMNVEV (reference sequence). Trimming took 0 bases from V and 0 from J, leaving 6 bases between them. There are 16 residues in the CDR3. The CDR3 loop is CASSLSAGSYNSPLHF. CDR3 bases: TGTGCCAGCAGTTTATCAGCCGGCTCCTATAATTCACCCCTCCACTTT.

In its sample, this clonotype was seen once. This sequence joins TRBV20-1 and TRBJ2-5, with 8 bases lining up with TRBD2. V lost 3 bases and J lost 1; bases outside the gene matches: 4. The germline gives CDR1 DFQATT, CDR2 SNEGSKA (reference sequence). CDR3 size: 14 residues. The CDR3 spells CSASVAGSQETQYF. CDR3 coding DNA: TGCAGTGCTAGTGTAGCGGGGAGCCAAGAGACCCAGTACTTC.

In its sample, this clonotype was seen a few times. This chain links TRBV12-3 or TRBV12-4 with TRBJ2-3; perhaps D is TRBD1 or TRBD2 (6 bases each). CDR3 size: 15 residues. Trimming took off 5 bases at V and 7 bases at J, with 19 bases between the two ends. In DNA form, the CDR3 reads TGTGCCAGCAGTGTGGGAGGCACAGGGAGATATACGCAGTATTTT. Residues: CASSVGGTGRYTQYF.

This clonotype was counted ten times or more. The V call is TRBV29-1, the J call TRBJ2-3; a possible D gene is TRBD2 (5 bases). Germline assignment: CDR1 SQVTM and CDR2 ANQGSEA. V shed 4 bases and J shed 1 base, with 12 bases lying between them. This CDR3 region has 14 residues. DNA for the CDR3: TGCAGCGTTGGCGTAGCGCCCCGCACAGATACGCAGTATTTT. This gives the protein CSVGVAPRTDTQYF.

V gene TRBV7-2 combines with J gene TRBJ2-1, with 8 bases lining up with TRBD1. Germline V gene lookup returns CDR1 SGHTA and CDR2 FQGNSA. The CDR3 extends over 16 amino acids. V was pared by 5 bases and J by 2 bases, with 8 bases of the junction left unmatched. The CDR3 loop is CASSPGTGRAYNEQFF. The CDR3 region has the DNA TGTGCCAGCAGCCCAGGGACAGGTAGGGCCTACAATGAGCAGTTCTTC.

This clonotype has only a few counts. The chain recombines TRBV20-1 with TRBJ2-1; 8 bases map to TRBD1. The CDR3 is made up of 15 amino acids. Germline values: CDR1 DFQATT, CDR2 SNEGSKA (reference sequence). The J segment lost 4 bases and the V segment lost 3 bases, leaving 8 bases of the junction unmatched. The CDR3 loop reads CSASAGTGSYNEQFF. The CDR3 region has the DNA TGCAGTGCTAGCGCCGGGACAGGCTCATACAATGAGCAGTTCTTC.